This passage covers 22 T cell receptor beta chains from one sample sequenced in a study of T-cell memory formation after mild COVID-19 listed by TCRdb under 2021. The receptor library was made with 5' RACE. The sample was run on an Illumina NovaSeq 6000. Using fastp at Q25 and MiXCR, TCRdb reprocessed the public reads and kept productive beta chains. When rows share a CDR3 protein, they turn into one entry using the most common DNA and genes. In this sample the table shows approximately 400,000 distinct CDR3 sequences, around 17% of which occur a single time. The ten largest clones take up roughly 21% of the sample. Material for sequencing was PBMCs or a T cell subset sorted from them (not recorded which). Receptors were obtained from a man aged 18 to 29 who had mild COVID-19 (a few samples of this study predate the infection). The sample titles of this study are shuffled in the database, so cell type and time point are left out; the donor was told from shared clones.

This clonotype was counted a few times. The rearrangement uses TRBV7-2 and TRBJ2-2; 7 bases match TRBD2. CDR3 size: 14 residues. Germline V gene lookup returns CDR1 SGHTA and CDR2 FQGNSA. Unmatched junction bases numbered 4, after V lost 5 bases and J lost 4 bases. The CDR3 DNA sequence: TGTGCCAGCAGCCTCGGGGGGACCACCGGGGAGCTGTTTTTT. It yields the protein CASSLGGTTGELFF.

This chain uses TRBV12-5 with TRBJ1-5; D is undetermined. The CDR3 runs to 12 residues. The V end lost 5 bases, the J end lost 3 bases, and 5 bases lay between the germline ends. CDR1 and CDR2 (germline): LGHNT, FRNRAP. CDR3 residues: CASGGYNQPQHF. DNA for the CDR3: TGTGCTAGTGGTGGATACAATCAGCCCCAGCATTTT. The variable domain in full, completed from reference TRBV12-5 and TRBJ1-5, reads DARVTQTPRHKVTEMGQEVTMRCQPILGHNTVFWYRQTMMQGLELLAYFRNRAPLDDSGMPKDRFSAEMPDATLATLKIQPSEPRDSAVYFCASGGYNQPQHFGDGTRLSIL.

This clonotype was counted a few times. The genes are TRBV20-1 and TRBJ2-7, with D hard to call. Germline V gene lookup returns CDR1 DFQATT and CDR2 SNEGSKA (reference sequence). There are 13 residues in the CDR3. Trimming cost V 0 bases and J 3 bases, with 9 bases left between them. In DNA form, the CDR3 reads TGCAGTGCTAGAGATCCCCGGAACTACGAGCAGTACGTC. Encoded protein: CSARDPRNYEQYV.

This clonotype was observed a few times. The rearrangement links TRBV20-1 to TRBJ2-4; D not resolved. With 3 bases removed from V and 7 bases from J, the gap between germline ends came to 10 bases. Germline loops: CDR1 DFQATT, CDR2 SNEGSKA (reference sequence). There are 12 residues in the CDR3. CDR3 DNA: TGCAGTGCTAGGCTCAGGAATAACATTCAGTACTTC. Translated, it gives CSARLRNNIQYF.

This clonotype was seen more than once but under ten times. The J gene is TRBJ2-1, the V gene TRBV5-3, with no clear D. TRBV5-3 is designated an ORF whose function remains uncertain. This CDR3 spans 15 amino acids. Trimming took 5 bases from V and 1 from J, leaving 13 bases between them. In DNA form, the CDR3 reads TGTGCCAGAAGTTCTCGGCTAGAGTCCTACAATGAGCAGTTCTTC. This codes for CARSSRLESYNEQFF.

This clonotype was counted only a few times. The chain couples TRBV4-2 to TRBJ2-7; 12 bases map to TRBD2. Trimming cost V 1 base and J 0 bases; bases outside gene matches: 13. From germline, CDR1 is LGHNA and CDR2 YNFKEQ. This CDR3 spans 20 amino acids. The CDR3, as DNA: TGTGCCAGCAGCCAAGGGGTCGCTAGCGGGGGGGCTGACGGCTCCTACGAGCAGTACTTC. It is translated as CASSQGVASGGADGSYEQYF.

V is TRBV6-2 or TRBV6-3 and J is TRBJ2-1, with 12 bases lining up with TRBD2. Germline V gives CDR1 MNHEY, CDR2 SVGEGT. This CDR3 is 17 amino acids long. The ends lost 2 bases at V and 8 bases at J; junction bases unmatched: 10. The CDR3 protein is CASSYTQGLAGQDEQFF. Here the CDR3 DNA reads TGTGCCAGCAGTTACACCCAGGGACTAGCGGGCCAGGATGAGCAGTTCTTC.

In this sample, this clonotype turned up a few times. The CDR3 spells CASSWGQTGELFF. The CDR3 DNA reads TGCGCCAGCAGCTGGGGACAAACCGGGGAGCTGTTTTTT. The V call is TRBV5-1, the J call TRBJ2-2; perhaps TRBD1 as D (6 bases). This CDR3 is 13 amino acids long. Trimming took 3 bases from V and 5 from J, leaving 8 bases between them. Germline V lookup: CDR1 SGHRS, CDR2 YFSETQ.

This rearrangement joins TRBV7-2 to TRBJ2-7; 7 nucleotides align to TRBD1. The CDR3 is 16 amino acids. V lost 1 base to trimming and J lost 0 bases; unmatched junction nucleotides: 6. Germline CDR1 SGHTA, CDR2 FQGNSA. In DNA, the CDR3 is TGTGCCAGCAGCTTAGTTTGGGACAGAAGCTCCTACGAGCAGTACTTC. Its protein is CASSLVWDRSSYEQYF. The full variable domain, completed using reference TRBV7-2 and TRBJ2-7, is GAGVSQSPSNKVTEKGKDVELRCDPISGHTALYWYRQSLGQGLEFLIYFQGNSAPDKSGLPSDRFSAERTGGSVSTLTIQRTQQEDSAVYLCASSLVWDRSSYEQYFGPGTRLTVT.

The rearrangement uses TRBV12-3 or TRBV12-4 and TRBJ1-6, with a possible D match to TRBD1 (6 bases). The CDR3 runs 18 residues. The germline V and J ends were trimmed by 3 bases and 7 bases, with 22 bases remaining between them. CDR3: CASSFFGLGGGSNSPLHF. The CDR3, as DNA: TGTGCCAGCAGTTTCTTTGGGTTAGGAGGGGGTTCAAATTCACCCCTCCACTTT.

This clonotype was seen a handful of times. V gene TRBV4-2 combines with J gene TRBJ2-7; maybe TRBD2 (5 bases). Germline loops: CDR1 LGHNA, CDR2 YNFKEQ. The CDR3 is 17 amino acids. V dropped 1 base and J dropped 0 bases, with 16 bases sitting between them. CDR3 region: CASSQVAVASPSYEQYF. CDR3 sequence (DNA): TGTGCCAGCAGCCAAGTGGCCGTTGCTAGCCCCTCCTACGAGCAGTACTTC.

Concerning this clonotype: An end of the junction differs from the germline gene, which may be a read error. The chain is built from TRBV3-1 and TRBJ1-6; the D gene is possibly TRBD1 (5 bases). CDR1 and CDR2 from the germline V gene are LGHDT and YNNKEL (reference sequence). CDR3 length: 13 residues. The CDR3 coding sequence is TGTGCCAGCGGCCAGGGTGATTATTCACCCCTCCACTTT. This translates into CASGQGDYSPLHF.

The chain links TRBV5-5 to TRBJ2-7; D remains unclear. The CDR3 extends over 14 amino acids. Trimming took 3 bases from V and 4 from J, leaving 14 bases between them. Germline V gene lookup returns CDR1 SGHKS and CDR2 YYEKEE (reference sequence). CDR3 protein: CASSWKGLGYEQYV. CDR3 DNA: TGTGCCAGCAGCTGGAAGGGCCTAGGGTACGAGCAGTACGTC.

This clonotype was observed a few times. The rearrangement joins TRBV3-1 to TRBJ2-4; D not certain. With 0 bases removed from V and 2 bases from J, the gap between germline ends came to 8 bases. The CDR3 extends over 15 amino acids. Germline V CDR1 and CDR2: LGHDT, YNNKEL (reference sequence). CDR3 loop: CASSQEAGPKNIQYF. CDR3 coding DNA: TGTGCCAGCAGCCAAGAAGCAGGACCCAAAAACATTCAGTACTTC.

The V call is TRBV5-1, the J call TRBJ2-2; no firm D call. The CDR3 length is 16 residues. V was cut by 2 bases and J by 0 bases, with 11 bases left in between. From germline, CDR1 is SGHRS and CDR2 YFSETQ. CDR3 amino acids: CASSLSATANTGELFF. The CDR3 nucleotides read TGCGCCAGCAGCTTATCCGCAACCGCGAACACCGGGGAGCTGTTTTTT.

The chain couples TRBV10-3 to TRBJ2-4; D unresolved. Germline V CDR1 and CDR2: ENHRY, SYGVKD. The CDR3 has 12 amino acids. Trimming removed 0 bases from V and 11 bases from J, with 8 bases in between. The CDR3 spells CAISESRSLQYF. The CDR3 bases are TGTGCCATCAGTGAGTCGCGGTCACTTCAGTACTTC.

For the CDR3, the DNA is TGCGCCAGCAATGGAGGTGGGGGCGCGGGTGAAGCTTTCTTT. Its protein product is CASNGGGGAGEAFF. The J gene is TRBJ1-1, the V gene TRBV5-1; D might be TRBD1 (6 bases). The length of the CDR3 is 14 residues. Germline CDR1 SGHRS, CDR2 YFSETQ. Trimming left V 6 bases short and J 7 bases short, with 19 bases between. Supplemented by reference TRBV5-1 and TRBJ1-1, the full variable domain reads KAGVTQTPRYLIKTRGQQVTLSCSPISGHRSVSWYQQTPGQGLQFLFEYFSETQRNKGNFPGRFSGRQFSNSRSEMNVSTLELGDSALYLCASNGGGGAGEAFFGQGTRLTVV.

V and J are TRBV29-1 and TRBJ1-2; D unclear. The CDR3 is 12 residues long. Germline V gives CDR1 SQVTM, CDR2 ANQGSEA. Between the trimmed V and J ends, which lost 4 bases and 7 bases, there was a span of 13 bases. The CDR3 loop is CSVVPNESGYTF. For the CDR3, the DNA is TGCAGCGTTGTCCCCAACGAGAGTGGCTACACCTTC.

The J gene is TRBJ1-1, the V gene TRBV24-1, with 7 bases lining up with TRBD1. This CDR3 has 12 amino acids. V lost 4 bases and J lost 8; bases outside the gene matches: 3. In germline, CDR1 is KGHDR, CDR2 SFDVKD. This CDR3 reads CATSDTDREAFF. DNA of the CDR3: TGTGCCACCAGTGACACGGACAGGGAAGCTTTCTTT.

J is TRBJ2-1 and V is TRBV6-5; TRBD1 might be the D (6 bases). The CDR3 spans 17 residues. The V gene's germline CDR1 is MNHEY and CDR2 SVGAGI. Trimming pared 3 bases from V and 0 bases from J, leaving 15 bases between. CDR3 protein: CASSYGAGESSYNEQFF. The CDR3 DNA is TGTGCCAGCAGTTATGGGGCAGGGGAGAGCTCCTACAATGAGCAGTTCTTC.

V and J are TRBV7-9 and TRBJ1-2; D not resolved. Germline-derived CDR1 and CDR2 are SEHNR and FQNEAQ (reference sequence). This CDR3 contains 12 residues. V was trimmed by 5 bases and J by 7 bases, leaving 11 bases between them. CDR3 residues: CASSQREAGYTF. CDR3 coding DNA: TGTGCCAGCAGCCAACGGGAGGCTGGCTACACCTTC.

This clonotype appeared many times. The chain is built from TRBV7-9 and TRBJ1-1; no firm D call. The V and J ends lost 1 base and 0 bases respectively, with 12 bases between them. Germline CDR1 reads SEHNR; CDR2 reads FQNEAQ (reference sequence). The CDR3 totals 16 residues. CDR3 nucleotide sequence: TGTGCCAGCAGCTTAGGTGATCCAGTTATGAACACTGAAGCTTTCTTT. Translation: CASSLGDPVMNTEAFF.